These T cell receptor beta chains were read from a single sample in a study of blood T cells in healthy people across ages. TCRdb itself ran the 5' RACE reads through MiXCR, one entry per CDR3 protein. This table holds around 1,500,000 distinct CDR3 sequences, about 43% found once. The specimen sequenced was blood. Source of these receptors: a woman aged 18-35 years in good health. Each CDR3 is given with its conserved first and last residue. The D gene is left open where the match is weak. Clone size appears in some rows only: once, few, many, or a class for an expanded clone.

clone_size: NA; d_call: TRBD2; j_call: TRBJ2-5; v_call: TRBV20-1; cdr3_nt: TGCAGTCTCAGGACTAGCGGTCAAGAGACCCAGTACTTC; cdr3_aa: CSLRTSGQETQYF
clone_size: many; d_call: NA; j_call: TRBJ2-3; v_call: TRBV20-1; cdr3_nt: TGCAGTGCCGCTCCCACAGATACGCAGTATTTT; cdr3_aa: CSAAPTDTQYF
clone_size: NA; d_call: NA; j_call: TRBJ2-7; v_call: TRBV9; cdr3_nt: TGTGCCAGCAGCGTAGGTGAAGGGGACCCCTACGAGCAGTACTTC; cdr3_aa: CASSVGEGDPYEQYF
clone_size: few; d_call: TRBD1; j_call: TRBJ1-1; v_call: TRBV6-1; cdr3_nt: TGTGCCAGCAGTGAAAGAGACAGGGGGAATGTTGGTACTGAAGCTTTCTTT; cdr3_aa: CASSERDRGNVGTEAFF
clone_size: NA; d_call: TRBD1; j_call: TRBJ1-1; v_call: TRBV6-1; cdr3_nt: TGTGCCAGTACCCCCAGAACAGGGGTCACTGAAGCTTTCTTT; cdr3_aa: CASTPRTGVTEAFF
clone_size: NA; d_call: TRBD1; j_call: TRBJ2-1; v_call: TRBV20-1; cdr3_nt: TGCAGTGCTAGGCCAGGGGGCTACGAGCAGTTCTTC; cdr3_aa: CSARPGGYEQFF
clone_size: NA; d_call: TRBD1; j_call: TRBJ1-2; v_call: TRBV28; cdr3_nt: TGTGCCAGCAGTTTCGTAACAGGGGCCCGCTATGGCTACACCTTC; cdr3_aa: CASSFVTGARYGYTF
clone_size: NA; d_call: NA; j_call: TRBJ1-4; v_call: TRBV21-1; cdr3_nt: TGTGCCGGTTCAAGGGGGCGACCACCCAATGAAAAACTGTTTTTT; cdr3_aa: CAGSRGRPPNEKLFF
clone_size: few; d_call: NA; j_call: TRBJ2-7; v_call: TRBV7-9; cdr3_nt: TGTGCCAGCAGCTTATTGGCCAGGGGGGGAGCCTACGAGCAGTACTTC; cdr3_aa: CASSLLARGGAYEQYF
clone_size: NA; d_call: NA; j_call: TRBJ1-1; v_call: TRBV20-1; cdr3_nt: TGCAGTGCTGCCCGTATGGGGGTAATGAACACTGAAGCTTTCTTT; cdr3_aa: CSAARMGVMNTEAFF
clone_size: few; d_call: NA; j_call: TRBJ2-5; v_call: TRBV9; cdr3_nt: TGTGCCAGCAGCCCTTCGATTGTAGAGACCCAGTACTTC; cdr3_aa: CASSPSIVETQYF
clone_size: NA; d_call: NA; j_call: TRBJ2-7; v_call: TRBV18; cdr3_nt: TGTGCCAGCTCACCAACCCAAAGGGTTGACAATGAGCAGTACTTC; cdr3_aa: CASSPTQRVDNEQYF
clone_size: NA; d_call: NA; j_call: TRBJ1-5; v_call: TRBV7-9; cdr3_nt: TGTGCCAGCAGCTTAGTCGGTACAGGGAAAATCAGTCAGCCCCAGCATTTT; cdr3_aa: CASSLVGTGKISQPQHF
clone_size: few; d_call: TRBD1; j_call: TRBJ2-3; v_call: TRBV5-1; cdr3_nt: TGCGCCAGCCTACAGGGGGCGGTTGGAGATACGCAGTATTTT; cdr3_aa: CASLQGAVGDTQYF
clone_size: few; d_call: NA; j_call: TRBJ1-6; v_call: TRBV27; cdr3_nt: TGTGCCAGTTCGATCGGAGGCGGGTCTTGGGTCACCCTCCACTTT; cdr3_aa: CASSIGGGSWVTLHF
clone_size: NA; d_call: NA; j_call: TRBJ2-7; v_call: TRBV9; cdr3_nt: TGTGCCAGCGGCCCCTGGGACAAAACCTACGAGCAGTACTTC; cdr3_aa: CASGPWDKTYEQYF
clone_size: many; d_call: TRBD2; j_call: TRBJ2-7; v_call: TRBV4-2; cdr3_nt: TGTGCCAGCAGCCAACCCACTAGCGGTAGCTCCTACGAGCAGTACTTC; cdr3_aa: CASSQPTSGSSYEQYF
clone_size: NA; d_call: TRBD2; j_call: TRBJ2-7; v_call: TRBV20-1; cdr3_nt: TGCAGTGTTACCCCTAGCGGGAGTCAGTACGAGCAGTACTTC; cdr3_aa: CSVTPSGSQYEQYF
clone_size: few; d_call: NA; j_call: TRBJ2-5; v_call: TRBV5-1; cdr3_nt: TGCGCCAGCAGCTCTAGGAGGGGAGCGGAAGAGACCCAGTACTTC; cdr3_aa: CASSSRRGAEETQYF
clone_size: NA; d_call: NA; j_call: TRBJ2-1; v_call: TRBV12-3/TRBV12-4; cdr3_nt: TGTGCCAGCAGTTTTGGGGGAGCCACCTACAATGAGCAGTTCTTC; cdr3_aa: CASSFGGATYNEQFF
clone_size: NA; d_call: TRBD2; j_call: TRBJ2-3; v_call: TRBV6-6; cdr3_nt: TGTGCCAGCAGTCAAAGAACTAGCGGGAGTCTGACAGATACGCAGTATTTT; cdr3_aa: CASSQRTSGSLTDTQYF
clone_size: NA; d_call: TRBD2; j_call: TRBJ2-7; v_call: TRBV28; cdr3_nt: TGTGCCAGCAGGGGAAGCGGGGTGGGTGAGCAGTACTTC; cdr3_aa: CASRGSGVGEQYF
clone_size: NA; d_call: NA; j_call: TRBJ1-5; v_call: TRBV12-5; cdr3_nt: TGTGCTAGTGGTTTGGTACAGAACCAGCCCCAGCATTTT; cdr3_aa: CASGLVQNQPQHF
clone_size: NA; d_call: TRBD1; j_call: TRBJ2-5; v_call: TRBV25-1; cdr3_nt: TGTGCCAGCAGCTCCACGACAGGGTCGGTGGAGACCCAGTACTTC; cdr3_aa: CASSSTTGSVETQYF
clone_size: few; d_call: TRBD2; j_call: TRBJ2-5; v_call: TRBV7-2; cdr3_nt: TGTGCCAGCACCCTCAGTCTAGCGGGGGGGCTCGAGACCCAGTACTTC; cdr3_aa: CASTLSLAGGLETQYF
clone_size: few; d_call: TRBD2; j_call: TRBJ2-5; v_call: TRBV20-1; cdr3_nt: TGCAGTGCTGGACCGACTAGCGGGACAGAGACCCAGTACTTC; cdr3_aa: CSAGPTSGTETQYF
clone_size: NA; d_call: TRBD2; j_call: TRBJ2-3; v_call: TRBV3-1; cdr3_nt: TGTGCCAGCAGCCCCCACGATCGACTAGCGGGACACACAGATACGCAGTATTTT; cdr3_aa: CASSPHDRLAGHTDTQYF
clone_size: NA; d_call: TRBD2; j_call: TRBJ2-1; v_call: TRBV11-2; cdr3_nt: TGTGCCAGCAGCCCGGACCGGGAGCGGGGGCAGTTCTTC; cdr3_aa: CASSPDRERGQFF
clone_size: NA; d_call: TRBD2; j_call: TRBJ2-3; v_call: TRBV9; cdr3_nt: TGTGCCAGCAGCGTAGGCGGGGGGGGACTGGCCTCTATCACAGATACGCAGTATTTT; cdr3_aa: CASSVGGGGLASITDTQYF
clone_size: once; d_call: NA; j_call: TRBJ2-3; v_call: TRBV7-2; cdr3_nt: TGTGCCAGCAGCTTTGGTGGGAAGGGGTTAGATACGCAGTATTTT; cdr3_aa: CASSFGGKGLDTQYF
clone_size: NA; d_call: NA; j_call: TRBJ1-5; v_call: TRBV4-1; cdr3_nt: TGCGCCAGCAGCCAAGATCATAGGGAGACTAGCTTAGATACGCAGCATTTT; cdr3_aa: CASSQDHRETSLDTQHF
clone_size: NA; d_call: NA; j_call: TRBJ2-3; v_call: TRBV6-6; cdr3_nt: TGTGCCAGCAGACCGGAGGTAGCGACAGATACGCAGTATTTT; cdr3_aa: CASRPEVATDTQYF
clone_size: few; d_call: NA; j_call: TRBJ2-1; v_call: TRBV20-1; cdr3_nt: TGCAGTAACACCGGGAGCCACCACAATGAGCAGTTCTTC; cdr3_aa: CSNTGSHHNEQFF
clone_size: NA; d_call: NA; j_call: TRBJ1-5; v_call: TRBV29-1; cdr3_nt: TGCAGCCCGGGGGGACCACGTAGCAATCAGCCCCAGCATTTT; cdr3_aa: CSPGGPRSNQPQHF
clone_size: NA; d_call: TRBD1; j_call: TRBJ1-5; v_call: TRBV2; cdr3_nt: TGTGCCAGCAGAGTGACAGGGTCAAGACAGCCCCAGCATTTT; cdr3_aa: CASRVTGSRQPQHF
clone_size: few; d_call: TRBD1; j_call: TRBJ2-3; v_call: TRBV10-3; cdr3_nt: TGTGCCATCAGTGACCACGGGACAGGTAGTTCAGATACGCAGTATTTT; cdr3_aa: CAISDHGTGSSDTQYF
clone_size: few; d_call: NA; j_call: TRBJ1-2; v_call: TRBV3-1; cdr3_nt: TGTGCCAGCAGCCAGGGGGCTGATCAAGGGTACACCTTC; cdr3_aa: CASSQGADQGYTF
clone_size: few; d_call: NA; j_call: TRBJ1-1; v_call: TRBV2; cdr3_nt: TGTGCCAGCGGATTGCTAATGAACACTGAAGCTTTCTTT; cdr3_aa: CASGLLMNTEAFF
clone_size: few; d_call: TRBD1; j_call: TRBJ2-3; v_call: TRBV5-1; cdr3_nt: TGCGCCAGCAGCTCCGGGACAGGGATCTTCCAGTCAACGGATACGCAGTATTTT; cdr3_aa: CASSSGTGIFQSTDTQYF
clone_size: few; d_call: NA; j_call: TRBJ2-3; v_call: TRBV3-1; cdr3_nt: TGTGCCAGCAGCCAGATTCTGGCAGGAGATACGCAGTATTTT; cdr3_aa: CASSQILAGDTQYF
clone_size: few; d_call: TRBD2; j_call: TRBJ2-1; v_call: TRBV5-1; cdr3_nt: TGCGCCAGCAGCTTGGATCCTAGCGGGGCCAACAATGAGCAGTTCTTC; cdr3_aa: CASSLDPSGANNEQFF